Listed below are T cell receptor beta chains from one sample, sequenced in a study of identical twins. TCRdb recomputed calls from the 5' RACE reads with MiXCR, one row per CDR3 protein. The sample consists of over 600,000 distinct CDR3 sequences, 21% of them appearing once. These data were also filed under a second study, of T cells expressing NK-cell markers.

Sequencing input: PBMCs. The source of these receptors is a young woman in good health. Both conserved end residues are part of each CDR3. D genes are given only for firm matches. A row's size may be missing; if present it is once, few, many or a size class.

d_gene	abundance	v_gene	j_gene	CDR3nt	CDR3aa
.	few	TRBV9	TRBJ2-3	TGTGCCAGCAGCGTCCGACCGACAGGACTCTTAAGCACAGATACGCAGTATTTT	CASSVRPTGLLSTDTQYF
.	.	TRBV5-6	TRBJ2-6	TGTGCCAGCAGCTTTTTTCACTCTGGGGCCAACGTCCTGACTTTC	CASSFFHSGANVLTF
.	.	TRBV13	TRBJ2-7	TGTGCCAGCAGCCCCATGGGGGAGACCAAGGGGGACGAGCAGTACTTC	CASSPMGETKGDEQYF
.	many	TRBV7-2	TRBJ2-1	TGTGCCAGCAGCTCTTGGGTTGACAATGAGCAGTTCTTC	CASSSWVDNEQFF
TRBD2	.	TRBV29-1	TRBJ2-1	TGCAGCGTTGAAGGCCGCCTAGCGGGAGGGTACAATGAGCAGTTCTTC	CSVEGRLAGGYNEQFF
.	many	TRBV12-3/TRBV12-4	TRBJ2-7	TGTGCCAGCAGTTTAGGCAGCCTCTACGAGCAGTACTTC	CASSLGSLYEQYF
TRBD2	.	TRBV6-1	TRBJ2-5	TGTGCCAGCAGGCCCGGGGGGCAAGAGACCCAGTACTTC	CASRPGGQETQYF
.	few	TRBV20-1	TRBJ2-3	TGCAGTGCTGACCCCTTAGGGCCCAGCACAGATACGCAGTATTTT	CSADPLGPSTDTQYF
.	few	TRBV6-1	TRBJ2-7	TGTGCCAGCACCCCTTTCCAGGCAGTCTCCTACGAGCAGTACTTC	CASTPFQAVSYEQYF
.	.	TRBV4-3	TRBJ2-3	TGCGCCAGCAGCCAAGGTTCGGGTCTAGCAGGAAGCGATACGCAGTATTTT	CASSQGSGLAGSDTQYF
.	.	TRBV20-1	TRBJ1-5	TGCAGTGCTAGAGGGGGGAAGAGCAATCAGCCCCAGCATTTT	CSARGGKSNQPQHF
.	.	TRBV7-9	TRBJ1-1	TGTGCCAGCAGCTCCATCAACCGTCCCGCTTTCTTT	CASSSINRPAFF
.	.	TRBV7-6	TRBJ2-7	TGTGCCAGCAGCCCCAGTTTGGGGCCCTACGAGCAGTACTTC	CASSPSLGPYEQYF
.	few	TRBV18	TRBJ2-2	TGTGCCAGCTTCATCGGGGCGGAAAACACCGGGGAGCTGTTTTTT	CASFIGAENTGELFF
.	few	TRBV7-9	TRBJ1-1	TGTGCCAGCAGCACCGCGGGCCCCGGCAGGGCTGAAGCTTTCTTT	CASSTAGPGRAEAFF
.	.	TRBV7-2	TRBJ2-2	TGTGCCAGCAGCTCGAGGGGCGTAACCACCGGGGAGCTGTTTTTT	CASSSRGVTTGELFF
TRBD1	.	TRBV11-2	TRBJ2-3	TGTGCCAGCAGCCCGGGGACAGGGACTTTCACAGATACGCAGTATTTT	CASSPGTGTFTDTQYF
TRBD1	few	TRBV20-1	TRBJ1-2	TGCAGTGCTAGAGATTCTAGGACAGGGGGCTTTGGCTACACCTTC	CSARDSRTGGFGYTF
.	.	TRBV12-5	TRBJ2-3	TGTGCTAGTGGTTTCAACACCGATACGCAGTATTTT	CASGFNTDTQYF
.	.	TRBV11-2	TRBJ2-7	TGTGCCAGCACCACCTCGAGGGCCGAGCAGTACTTC	CASTTSRAEQYF